This T cell receptor beta chain was identified during a study of cytomegalovirus exposure and HLA in healthy donors. V lost 5 bases and J lost 4; bases outside the gene matches: 7. CDR1 and CDR2 from the germline V gene are SGHAT and FQNNGV. The CDR3 has 15 amino acids. Researchers ran the PCR with 60 Vbeta and 13 Jbeta primers. The data were produced by immunoSEQ multiplex PCR, yet TCRdb's version contains in-frame clones alone and is incomplete. Recorded here are 70,000 or so clones; the top ten clones represent under 0.9%. Sequences were obtained from PBMCs. The rearrangement uses TRBV11-2 and TRBJ1-1, with 10 bases lining up with TRBD1. This receptor was obtained from a boy younger than 18 in good health and CMV-seronegative. The CDR3 here is CASSPRQGAGTEAFF. The CDR3 nucleotides read TGTGCCAGCAGCCCACGACAGGGGGCGGGCACTGAAGCTTTCTTT.